What follows is one T cell receptor beta chain and its context. One junction end disagrees with the germline gene, perhaps due to a read error. The sample is drawn from a study of T cell changes during pregnancy in multiple sclerosis. Some clones are missing from TCRdb's copy, which holds only in-frame ones; the method was immunoSEQ multiplex PCR. The table includes 85,000 to 90,000 clones, about 93% detected once. From germline, CDR1 is SGHTA and CDR2 FQGNSA. CDR3 length: 14 amino acids. This chain connects TRBV7-2 to TRBJ1-1, with D perhaps matching TRBD1 (5 bases). Sequencing was performed on peripheral blood, taken after pregnancy. This receptor was taken from a female donor in good health, enrolled as a control in a pregnancy study. CDR3 coding DNA: TGTGCCAGCAGCGTAGCCGCAGGGAGGACTGAAGCTTTCTTT. It codes for CASSVAAGRTEAFF. Filled out from reference TRBV7-2 and TRBJ1-1, the complete variable domain reads GAGVSQSPSNKVTEKGKDVELRCDPISGHTALYWYRQSLGQGLEFLIYFQGNSAPDKSGLPSDRFSAERTGGSVSTLTIQRTQQEDSAVYLCASSVAAGRTEAFFGQGTRLTVV.